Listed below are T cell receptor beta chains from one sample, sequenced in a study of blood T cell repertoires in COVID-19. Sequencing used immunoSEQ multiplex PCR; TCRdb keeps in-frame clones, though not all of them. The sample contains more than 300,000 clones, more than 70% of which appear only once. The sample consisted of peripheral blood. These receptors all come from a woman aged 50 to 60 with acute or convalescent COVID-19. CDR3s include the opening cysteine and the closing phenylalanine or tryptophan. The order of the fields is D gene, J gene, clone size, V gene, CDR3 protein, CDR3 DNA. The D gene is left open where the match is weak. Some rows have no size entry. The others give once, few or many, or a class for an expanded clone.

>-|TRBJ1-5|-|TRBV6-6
CASTSRGARSNQPQHF
TGTGCCAGCACCTCCCGGGGGGCTCGGAGCAATCAGCCCCAGCATTTT
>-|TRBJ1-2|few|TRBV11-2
CASSLRQDNYGYTF
TGTGCCAGCAGCTTACGACAGGACAACTATGGCTACACCTTC
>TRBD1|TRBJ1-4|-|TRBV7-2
CASSLAGQLNEKLFF
TGTGCCAGCAGCCTAGCGGGACAGCTTAATGAAAAACTGTTTTTT
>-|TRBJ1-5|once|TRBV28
CASSPPGGSQPQHF
TGTGCCAGCAGTCCCCCCGGGGGAAGCCAGCCCCAGCATTTT
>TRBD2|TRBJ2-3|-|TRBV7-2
CASSPRASGSGDTQYF
TGTGCCAGCAGCCCGAGGGCTAGCGGGAGTGGAGATACGCAGTATTTT
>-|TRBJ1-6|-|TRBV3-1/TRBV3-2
CASSQGREVALHF
TGTGCCAGCAGCCAAGGACGAGAGGTAGCCCTCCACTTT
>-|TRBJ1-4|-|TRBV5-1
CASSLGQGNEKLFF
TGCGCCAGCAGCTTAGGGCAGGGGAATGAAAAACTGTTTTTT
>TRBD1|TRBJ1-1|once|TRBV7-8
CASSPLRGHAFF
TGTGCCAGCAGCCCCCTGAGGGGGCACGCTTTCTTT
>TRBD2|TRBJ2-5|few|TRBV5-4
CASSRGGQETQYF
TGTGCCAGCAGCCGGGGGGGCCAAGAGACCCAGTACTTC
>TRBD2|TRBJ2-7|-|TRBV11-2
CASSKTGLAASSYEQYF
TGTGCCAGCAGCAAAACCGGACTAGCGGCTAGCTCCTACGAGCAGTACTTC
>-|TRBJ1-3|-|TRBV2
CASSVRRGGTGNTIYF
TGTGCCAGCAGTGTCCGGCGCGGGGGAACTGGAAACACCATATATTTT
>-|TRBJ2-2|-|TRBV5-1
CASSFRQGRDGELFF
TGCGCCAGCAGCTTCCGACAGGGGAGGGACGGGGAGCTGTTTTTT
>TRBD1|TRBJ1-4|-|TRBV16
CASSPRDSPNEKLFF
TGTGCCAGCAGCCCCCGGGACAGTCCGAATGAAAAACTGTTTTTT
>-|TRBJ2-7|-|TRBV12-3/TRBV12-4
CASSDRDYEQYF
TGTGCCAGCAGTGACAGAGACTACGAGCAGTACTTC
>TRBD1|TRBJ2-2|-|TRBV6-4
CASSEGTDTGELFF
TGTGCCAGCAGTGAAGGGACAGACACCGGGGAGCTGTTTTTT
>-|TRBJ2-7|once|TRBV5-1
CASTTLWGDEQYF
TGCGCCAGCACCACCTTGTGGGGCGACGAGCAGTACTTC
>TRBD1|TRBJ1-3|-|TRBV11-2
CASSLGTAGNTIYF
TGTGCCAGCAGCCTGGGGACAGCTGGAAACACCATATATTTT
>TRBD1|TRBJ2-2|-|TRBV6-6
CASSSLTGGTGELFF
TGTGCCAGCAGTTCCCTAACAGGGGGCACCGGGGAGCTGTTTTTT
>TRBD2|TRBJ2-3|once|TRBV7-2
CASSLRLAGGRDTQYF
TGTGCCAGCAGCTTAAGGCTAGCGGGGGGGCGGGATACGCAGTATTTT
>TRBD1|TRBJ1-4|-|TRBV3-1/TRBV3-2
CASSQYRGFEKLFF
TGTGCCAGCAGCCAATACAGGGGGTTTGAAAAACTGTTTTTT
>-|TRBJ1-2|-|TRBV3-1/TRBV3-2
CASSPTRYYGYTF
TGTGCCAGCAGCCCGACAAGATACTATGGCTACACCTTC
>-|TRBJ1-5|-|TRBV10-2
CASSNSGFEPQHF
TGCGCCAGCAGCAATTCGGGGTTTGAGCCCCAGCATTTT
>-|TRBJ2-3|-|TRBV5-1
CASSVQGTSTDTQYF
TGCGCCAGCAGCGTACAGGGTACTAGCACAGATACGCAGTATTTT
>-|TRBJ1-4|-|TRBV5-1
CASKEDDSNEKLFF
TGCGCCAGCAAGGAGGACGATTCTAATGAAAAACTGTTTTTT
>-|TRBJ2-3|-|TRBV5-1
CASSWGSGDTDTQYF
TGCGCCAGCAGCTGGGGATCCGGGGACACAGATACGCAGTATTTT
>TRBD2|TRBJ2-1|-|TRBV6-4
CASSYQGLAGNEQFF
TGTGCCAGCAGTTATCAGGGACTAGCGGGAAATGAGCAGTTCTTC